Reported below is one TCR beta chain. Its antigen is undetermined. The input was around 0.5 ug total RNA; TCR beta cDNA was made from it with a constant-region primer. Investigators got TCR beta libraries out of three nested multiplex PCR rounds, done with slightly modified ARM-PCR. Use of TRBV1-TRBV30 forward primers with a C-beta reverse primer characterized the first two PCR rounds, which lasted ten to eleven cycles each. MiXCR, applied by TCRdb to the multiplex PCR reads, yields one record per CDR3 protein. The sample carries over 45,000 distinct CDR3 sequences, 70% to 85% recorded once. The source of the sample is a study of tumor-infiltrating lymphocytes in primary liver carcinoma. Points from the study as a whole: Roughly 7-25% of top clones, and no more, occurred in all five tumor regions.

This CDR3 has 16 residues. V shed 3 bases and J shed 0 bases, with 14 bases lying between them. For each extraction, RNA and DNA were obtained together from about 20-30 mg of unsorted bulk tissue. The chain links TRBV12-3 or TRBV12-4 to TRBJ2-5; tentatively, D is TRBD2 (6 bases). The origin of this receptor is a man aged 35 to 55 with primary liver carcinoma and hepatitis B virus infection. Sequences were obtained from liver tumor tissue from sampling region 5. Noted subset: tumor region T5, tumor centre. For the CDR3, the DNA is TGTGCCAGCAGTTTTCGACTAGAGGGACACCAAGAGACCCAGTACTTC. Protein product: CASSFRLEGHQETQYF.